This paragraph reports one T cell receptor beta chain. The target antigen is unknown. Trimming removed 4 bases at V and 14 bases at J, with 12 bases between. The CDR3 totals 10 residues. Germline CDR1 SQVTM, CDR2 ANQGSEA. These data come from a study of CD8 T cell repertoires and HIV-1 epitope variants. Study overall: Tested: three Gag epitope families, Nef HW9 and YT9. General observations from the study: About 5 clonotypes recognized Nef KF9, one HW9, none TAALDMSHF.

The protocol was immunoSEQ multiplex PCR, while the TCRdb copy is restricted to in-frame clones and leaves out a portion. The repertoire holds about 4,700 clones, with about 70% as singletons. Sequences were obtained from cultured CD8+ T cells derived from PBMCs. This chain connects TRBV29-1 to TRBJ2-1, with D uncertain. This clonotype was obtained from a male donor with HIV. The CDR3 DNA reads as TGCAGCGTTGTTCCAGGCCCTGAGTTCTTC. Translation: CSVVPGPEFF.